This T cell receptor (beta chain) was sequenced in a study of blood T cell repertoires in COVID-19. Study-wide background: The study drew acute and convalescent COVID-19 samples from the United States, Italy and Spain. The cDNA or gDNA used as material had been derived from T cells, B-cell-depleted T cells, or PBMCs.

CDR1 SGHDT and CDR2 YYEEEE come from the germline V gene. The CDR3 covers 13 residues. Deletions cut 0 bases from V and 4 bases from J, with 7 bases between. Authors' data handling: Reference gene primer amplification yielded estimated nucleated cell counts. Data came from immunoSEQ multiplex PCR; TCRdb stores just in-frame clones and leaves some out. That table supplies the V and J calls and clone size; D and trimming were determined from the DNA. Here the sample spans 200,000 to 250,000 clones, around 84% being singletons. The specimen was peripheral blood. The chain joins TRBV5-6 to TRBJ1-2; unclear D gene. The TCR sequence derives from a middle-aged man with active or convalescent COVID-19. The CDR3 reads CASSLVGSYGYTF. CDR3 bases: TGTGCCAGCAGCTTGGTCGGGAGCTATGGCTACACCTTC.